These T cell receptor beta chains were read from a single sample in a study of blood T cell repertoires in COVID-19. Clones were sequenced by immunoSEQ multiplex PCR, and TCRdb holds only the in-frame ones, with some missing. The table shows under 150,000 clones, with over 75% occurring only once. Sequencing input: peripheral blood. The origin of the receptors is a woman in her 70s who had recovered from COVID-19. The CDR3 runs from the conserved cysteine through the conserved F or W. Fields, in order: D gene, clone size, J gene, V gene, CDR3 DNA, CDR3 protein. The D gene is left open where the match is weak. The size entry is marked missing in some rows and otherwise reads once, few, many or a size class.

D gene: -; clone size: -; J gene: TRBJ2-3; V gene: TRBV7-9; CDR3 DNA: TGTGCCAGCAGCTTAGCTGGGTCGAGCGTCACAGATACGCAGTATTTT; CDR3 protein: CASSLAGSSVTDTQYF
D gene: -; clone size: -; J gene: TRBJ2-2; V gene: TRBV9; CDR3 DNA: TGTGCCAGCAGCGTAGAGGGGGCCGGGGAGCTGTTTTTT; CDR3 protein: CASSVEGAGELFF
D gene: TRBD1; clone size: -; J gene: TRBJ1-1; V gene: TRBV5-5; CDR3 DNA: TGTGCCAGCAGCCCGGACAGGGCCATTGAAGCTTTCTTT; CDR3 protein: CASSPDRAIEAFF
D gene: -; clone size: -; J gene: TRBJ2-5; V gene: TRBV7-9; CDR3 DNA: TGTGCCAGCAGTCAGGGGACCTCTCAAGAGACCCAGTACTTC; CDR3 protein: CASSQGTSQETQYF
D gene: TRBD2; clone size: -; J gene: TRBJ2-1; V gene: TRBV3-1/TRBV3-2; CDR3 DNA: TGTGCCAGCAGCCCCTCGGCACTAGCGAACAATGAGCAGTTCTTC; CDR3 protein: CASSPSALANNEQFF
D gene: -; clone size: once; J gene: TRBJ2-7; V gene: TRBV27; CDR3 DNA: TGTGCCAGCAGTCCCCGTCCCTACGAGCAGTACTTC; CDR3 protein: CASSPRPYEQYF
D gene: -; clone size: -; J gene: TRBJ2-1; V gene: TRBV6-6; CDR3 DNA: TGTGCCAGCAGTTACTCGGGCAGGGAGGCTGAGCAGTTCTTC; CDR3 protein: CASSYSGREAEQFF
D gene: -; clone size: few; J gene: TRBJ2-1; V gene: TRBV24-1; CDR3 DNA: TGTGCCACCAGTGACCGCTCTGTGGGCGGGTTTAACGATGAGCAGTTCTTC; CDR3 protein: CATSDRSVGGFNDEQFF
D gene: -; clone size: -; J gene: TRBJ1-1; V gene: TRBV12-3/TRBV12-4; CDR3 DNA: TGTGCCAGCAGTCCCCGGGGGAACACTGAAGCTTTCTTT; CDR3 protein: CASSPRGNTEAFF
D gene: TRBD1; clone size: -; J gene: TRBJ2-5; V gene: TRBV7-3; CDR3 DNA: TGTGCCAGCAGCTTAGGACAGGGGGAGACCCAGTACTTC; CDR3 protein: CASSLGQGETQYF
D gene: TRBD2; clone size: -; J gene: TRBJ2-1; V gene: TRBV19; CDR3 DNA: TGTGCCAGTACTATAGGAGCGGGAGGAATGGGCAATGAGCAGTTCTTC; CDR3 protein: CASTIGAGGMGNEQFF
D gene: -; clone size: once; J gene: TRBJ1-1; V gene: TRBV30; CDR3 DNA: TGTGCGCATGGACCAGGGACTGAAGCTTTCTTT; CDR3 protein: CAHGPGTEAFF
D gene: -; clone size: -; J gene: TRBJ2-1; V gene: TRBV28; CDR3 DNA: TGTGCCAGCGCCGCCCAGACGGCGGTTAGCTACAATGAGCAGTTCTTC; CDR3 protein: CASAAQTAVSYNEQFF
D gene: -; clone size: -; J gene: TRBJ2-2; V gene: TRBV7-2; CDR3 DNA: TGTGCCAGCAGCTTAGAGGGAGTGGGCACCGGGGAGCTGTTTTTT; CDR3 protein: CASSLEGVGTGELFF
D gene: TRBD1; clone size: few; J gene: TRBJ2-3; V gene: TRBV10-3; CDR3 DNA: TGTGCCATCAGGGAGACAGGGGGGACCACAGATACGCAGTATTTT; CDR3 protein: CAIRETGGTTDTQYF
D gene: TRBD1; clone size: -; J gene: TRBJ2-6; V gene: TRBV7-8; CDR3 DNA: TGTGCCAGCAGCTGGGGCAGGGGGAGATCTGGGGCCAACGTCCTGACTTTC; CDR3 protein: CASSWGRGRSGANVLTF